This TCR beta chain derives from a study of radiation and T cells in renal cell carcinoma. Trimming pared 3 bases from V and 5 bases from J, leaving 17 bases between. The CDR3 contains 15 residues. Germline lookup yields CDR1 SGHTA and CDR2 FQGNSA. Time point indicated: blood 2 weeks post-SBRT. Treatment reported: 15 Gy SBRT to primary tumor, nephrectomy 4 weeks later. Method: immunoSEQ multiplex PCR; TCRdb's copy keeps in-frame clones and lacks some. Among around 130,000 clones listed, 88% were seen once. The source material was blood, sampled from a patient whose treatment included radiotherapy and nephrectomy. The sequence came from a woman in her sixties or seventies with renal cell carcinoma. This chain connects TRBV7-2 to TRBJ2-7, with a weak D call TRBD1 (6 bases). CDR3 sequence: CASSFAGTMIDEQYF. CDR3 sequence (DNA): TGTGCCAGCAGCTTTGCCGGGACAATGATCGACGAGCAGTACTTC. Full variable domain (remainder filled in from reference TRBV7-2 and TRBJ2-7): GAGVSQSPSNKVTEKGKDVELRCDPISGHTALYWYRQSLGQGLEFLIYFQGNSAPDKSGLPSDRFSAERTGGSVSTLTIQRTQQEDSAVYLCASSFAGTMIDEQYFGPGTRLTVT.